This record covers a single T cell receptor (beta chain). No antigen is known for it. The repertoire was sequenced with immunoSEQ multiplex PCR; TCRdb's copy has only in-frame clones and lacks some. The table records 25,000 to 35,000 clones, roughly 90% of them present only once. V dropped 1 base and J dropped 7 bases, with 12 bases sitting between them. This CDR3 has 14 amino acids. Germline assignment: CDR1 SGHRS and CDR2 YFSETQ. This entry belongs to a study of lymphopenia after photon versus proton radiotherapy. Whole-study results and caveats: Photon-treated patients lost naive T cells and TCR diversity; proton-treated stayed stable.

The TCR originated in a woman in her 50s with pancreatic cancer. This chain connects TRBV5-1 to TRBJ2-1, with D maybe TRBD2 (7 bases). This sample comprised peripheral blood, obtained from a patient treated with photon-based radiotherapy. DNA for the CDR3: TGCGCCAGCAGCTTGTTTAGGGGGGGGAATGAGCAGTTCTTC. This gives the protein CASSLFRGGNEQFF.